The 20 T cell receptor beta chains in this list originate from one sample, sequenced in a study of T cell repertoires in cytomegalovirus infection (dated by TCRdb to between 2018 and 2021). The instrument given in TCRdb is Illumina HiSeq 1500. TCRdb passed the public sequencing reads through fastp at Q25 and MiXCR, retaining productive beta sequences. Each entry is one CDR3 protein sequence, shown with its most common DNA and genes. This sample lists about 320,000 distinct CDR3 sequences; 9.5% were detected once. The leading ten clones occupy roughly 4.5% of the sample. The source material was PBMCs. These receptors were obtained from a human donor in good health (CMV status not recorded). Some clones in this sample may be carry-over from other donors' samples.

The chain couples TRBV7-2 to TRBJ2-7; perhaps TRBD2 as D (7 bases). V lost 5 bases, J lost 5 bases, and 28 bases lay in between. CDR3 length: 18 residues. In germline, CDR1 is SGHTA, CDR2 FQGNSA. CDR3 sequence (DNA): TGTGCCAGCAGCCCACGAAGCCTAGCGGTAGGGGGGGCTGACGAGCAGTACTTC. Translation gives CASSPRSLAVGGADEQYF.

This clonotype occurred many times. This rearrangement joins TRBV7-2 to TRBJ1-5; D gene unclear. Germline-derived CDR1 and CDR2 are SGHTA and FQGNSA. Trimming stripped 4 bases from V and 3 bases from J, with 13 bases between. CDR3 length: 15 residues. The CDR3 DNA sequence: TGTGCCAGCAGCTCCCGAGACGGGAACAATCAGCCCCAGCATTTT. It yields the protein CASSSRDGNNQPQHF.

The genes are TRBV4-3 and TRBJ1-5, with a tentative D call TRBD1 (5 bases). Germline CDR1 reads LGHNA; CDR2 reads YSLEER. There are 16 residues in the CDR3. V was pared by 0 bases and J by 11 bases, with 20 bases between. CDR3 coding DNA: TGCGCCAGCAGCCAAGATTCAGGGATACCCTTCAGGGCCCAGCATTTT. Protein product: CASSQDSGIPFRAQHF.

The chain carries TRBV12-3 or TRBV12-4 and TRBJ2-6; maybe TRBD1 (5 bases). The CDR3 consists of 18 residues. Trimming stripped 3 bases from V and 0 bases from J, with 15 bases between. The CDR3 reads CASSFSRVSSSGANVLTF. For the CDR3, the DNA is TGTGCCAGCAGTTTCTCCAGGGTCTCTAGCTCTGGGGCCAACGTCCTGACTTTC.

In DNA, the CDR3 is TGTGCCACCAGCAGAGACGAGCGGGAGAGATCAGATACGCAGTATTTT. This gives the protein CATSRDERERSDTQYF. The chain uses TRBV15 and TRBJ2-3, with 8 bases lining up with TRBD2. The CDR3 has 16 residues. Germline trimming cut 0 bases from V and 4 bases from J; bases unmatched to any gene: 6. The germline V gene has CDR1 LNHNV and CDR2 YYDKDF (reference sequence).

This clonotype was seen repeatedly, ten times or more. This chain links TRBV7-2 with TRBJ2-2, with 9 bases that match TRBD1. CDR3 size: 15 residues. Germline V lookup: CDR1 SGHTA, CDR2 FQGNSA. The junction had 10 bases not matched to a gene; V was cut back by 8 bases and J by 6 bases. CDR3 in DNA: TGTGCCAGCGGAACAGGGGGCGCTAAGGCCGGGGAGCTGTTTTTT. Amino acids: CASGTGGAKAGELFF.

This clonotype was seen many times. The chain couples TRBV7-2 to TRBJ2-7, with D perhaps matching TRBD2 (7 bases). Germline-derived CDR1 and CDR2 are SGHTA and FQGNSA. V lost 1 base and J 2 bases, leaving 15 bases between the germline ends. CDR3 length: 16 residues. The CDR3 here is CASSLGAAGAPYEQYF. The CDR3 bases are TGTGCCAGCAGCTTAGGGGCGGCGGGGGCGCCCTACGAGCAGTACTTC. The complete variable domain, with remaining parts taken from reference TRBV7-2 and TRBJ2-7, reads GAGVSQSPSNKVTEKGKDVELRCDPISGHTALYWYRQSLGQGLEFLIYFQGNSAPDKSGLPSDRFSAERTGGSVSTLTIQRTQQEDSAVYLCASSLGAAGAPYEQYFGPGTRLTVT.

This clonotype was detected only a few times. The V gene is TRBV11-2, the J gene TRBJ2-2; TRBD1 or TRBD2 may be the D gene (5 bases each). This CDR3 is built from 14 residues. Germline V gene data show CDR1 as SGHAT and CDR2 as FQNNGV. V was clipped by 6 bases and J by 10 bases, with 18 bases between them. CDR3 amino acids: CASRPIREFKELFF. CDR3 sequence (DNA): TGTGCCAGCAGGCCAATCAGGGAGTTTAAGGAGCTGTTTTTT.

This clonotype occurred once. The chain carries TRBV6-6 and TRBJ1-1; the match to TRBD1 covers 7 bases. V dropped 4 bases and J dropped 7; count of bases not matched to a gene: 6. Germline V gene sequence: CDR1 MNHNY, CDR2 SVGAGI (reference sequence). This CDR3 region has 13 residues. The CDR3 region is CASSSRTGFEAFF. DNA of the CDR3: TGTGCCAGCAGTTCACGGACAGGCTTTGAAGCTTTCTTT.

This clonotype was observed many times. J is TRBJ1-1 and V is TRBV7-8, with 8 bases matching TRBD1. Losses at the gene ends were 5 bases for V and 5 bases for J; bases not matched to a gene: 13. The CDR3 runs 16 residues. Germline V lookup: CDR1 SGHVS, CDR2 FQNEAQ. The CDR3 nucleotides read TGTGCCAGCAGCCAGGGGGCTAGCGCTCTATTAACTGAAGCTTTCTTT. It codes for CASSQGASALLTEAFF. The complete variable domain, with remaining parts taken from reference TRBV7-8 and TRBJ1-1, reads GAGVSQSPRYKVAKRGQDVALRCDPISGHVSLFWYQQALGQGPEFLTYFQNEAQLDKSGLPSDRFFAERPEGSVSTLKIQRTQQEDSAVYLCASSQGASALLTEAFFGQGTRLTVV.

At least ten counts were recorded for this clonotype. The CDR3 loop reads CSAQISSGERPRGGGTDTQYF. The CDR3 region has the DNA TGCAGTGCCCAGATTTCATCAGGCGAACGCCCGCGGGGGGGCGGGACAGATACGCAGTATTTT. The chain joins TRBV20-1 to TRBJ2-3; 9 bases align to TRBD2. The trim removed 6 bases at V and 3 bases at J, leaving 28 bases unmatched. The germline gives CDR1 DFQATT, CDR2 SNEGSKA (reference sequence). This CDR3 spans 21 amino acids.

The gene calls are TRBV10-3 and TRBJ1-2, with a tentative D call TRBD1 (6 bases). Germline CDR1 is ENHRY and CDR2 is SYGVKD. CDR3 size: 14 residues. V gave up 2 bases and J gave up 4 bases, with 11 bases separating them. CDR3 loop: CAISEKGVGYGYTF. CDR3 coding DNA: TGTGCCATCAGTGAGAAGGGGGTAGGCTATGGCTACACCTTC.

The sample holds many counts of this clonotype. The chain joins TRBV7-2 to TRBJ2-1, with D hard to call. CDR3 length: 11 residues. V was trimmed by 1 base and J by 14 bases, leaving 9 bases between them. In germline, CDR1 is SGHTA, CDR2 FQGNSA. As DNA, the CDR3 is TGTGCCAGCAGCTTAGGCGGTCCTAAGTTCTTC. It specifies CASSLGGPKFF.

V is TRBV6-2 or TRBV6-3 and J is TRBJ1-5, with TRBD1 as a possible D gene (6 bases). Looked up from germline, CDR1 is MNHEY and CDR2 is SVGEGT. The V end was cut by 5 bases, the J end by 0 bases, with 11 bases between. This CDR3 has 15 amino acids. The CDR3 reads CASSRDTHSNQPQHF. The CDR3 DNA reads as TGTGCCAGCAGTCGGGACACACATAGCAATCAGCCCCAGCATTTT.

This chain uses TRBV6-5 with TRBJ2-2; D is ambiguous. Germline CDR1 reads MNHEY; CDR2 reads SVGAGI. Trimming left V 11 bases short and J 5 bases short, with 12 bases between. The CDR3 is made up of 12 amino acids. CDR3 region: CAVSRGTGELFF. The CDR3, as DNA: TGTGCCGTTTCGCGAGGAACCGGGGAGCTGTTTTTT.

This clonotype was observed a few times. V usage is TRBV28 and J usage is TRBJ2-7; D perhaps matches TRBD1 (5 bases). Trimming pared 4 bases from V and 0 bases from J, leaving 10 bases between. The CDR3 loop spans 14 amino acids. CDR1 is MDHEN and CDR2 is SYDVKM in the germline V gene. The CDR3 is CASSYQGNSYEQYF. As DNA, the CDR3 is TGTGCCAGCAGTTACCAGGGTAACTCCTACGAGCAGTACTTC.

The chain joins TRBV29-1 to TRBJ2-2; D is perhaps TRBD2 (6 bases). The germline gives CDR1 SQVTM, CDR2 ANQGSEA. The CDR3 length is 13 residues. The V end lost 6 bases, the J end lost 4 bases, and 12 bases lay between the germline ends. The CDR3, as DNA: TGCAGCGTCAGAGTGGGAGGCACCGGGGAGCTGTTTTTT. Residues: CSVRVGGTGELFF.

The table lists this clonotype with many counts. The genes are TRBV12-3 or TRBV12-4 and TRBJ2-3; the D gene could be TRBD1 or TRBD2 (5 bases each). V was shortened by 5 bases and J by 0 bases, with 12 bases between the two germline ends. The CDR3 contains 15 residues. Written as DNA, the CDR3 is TGTGCCAGCAGTAGGGGAGCGTCTAGCACAGATACGCAGTATTTT. This encodes CASSRGASSTDTQYF.

This clonotype was observed many times. V usage is TRBV10-3 and J usage is TRBJ2-7, with TRBD1 matching over 12 bases. CDR1 and CDR2 from the germline V gene are ENHRY and SYGVKD. The J segment lost 4 bases and the V segment lost 6 bases, leaving 4 bases of the junction unmatched. The CDR3 spans 14 residues. The CDR3 sequence: CAIRGTGGLYEQYF. For the CDR3, the DNA is TGTGCCATCAGAGGGACAGGGGGCCTTTACGAGCAGTACTTC.

In its sample, this clonotype was seen a few times. The J gene is TRBJ1-2, the V gene TRBV7-9; 9 bases agree with TRBD1. This CDR3 has 18 amino acids. Germline V lookup: CDR1 SEHNR, CDR2 FQNEAQ (reference sequence). Trimming removed 6 bases from V and 5 bases from J; junction bases left unmatched: 19. DNA for the CDR3: TGTGCCAGCAGTCGAGGAACCGTAGCGGGACAGGGTCGGTATGGCTACACCTTC. It codes for CASSRGTVAGQGRYGYTF.